This TCR beta chain appears in the sequencing data of a study of T-cell reconstitution after alpha-beta-depleted transplantation in children. Overall study results and limits: A year post-transplant, T-cell counts and diversity derived mostly from newly produced T cells. Several hundred expanded graft clones reportedly supplied alpha-beta T cells about two months after transplant. Surviving recipient T cells and thymic progenitors produced the high day-60 TCRbeta diversity seen in some patients.

Molecular barcoding with unique molecular identifiers was used for the TCRbeta library. MiXCR, applied by TCRdb to the PCR reads, yields one record per CDR3 protein. The table lists 750,000 to 950,000 distinct CDR3 sequences, roughly 15% of them singletons. V was trimmed by 7 bases and J by 0 bases, leaving 16 bases between them. This CDR3 comprises 14 residues. Germline CDR1 reads SQVTM; CDR2 reads ANQGSEA. This clonotype was found a few times. The antigen is not known. The TCR was taken from a male patient under 18 who had a stem cell transplant for acute lymphoblastic leukemia, so the T cells may come from the graft donor. The sequencing used PBMCs, mostly from graft donor cells, collected 360 days after TCRalphabeta/CD19-depleted stem cell transplant. The J gene is TRBJ2-7, the V gene TRBV29-1, with D hard to call. CDR3 amino acids: CSARGEESSYEQYF. CDR3 in DNA: TGCAGCGCCCGCGGAGAGGAGAGCTCCTACGAGCAGTACTTC.